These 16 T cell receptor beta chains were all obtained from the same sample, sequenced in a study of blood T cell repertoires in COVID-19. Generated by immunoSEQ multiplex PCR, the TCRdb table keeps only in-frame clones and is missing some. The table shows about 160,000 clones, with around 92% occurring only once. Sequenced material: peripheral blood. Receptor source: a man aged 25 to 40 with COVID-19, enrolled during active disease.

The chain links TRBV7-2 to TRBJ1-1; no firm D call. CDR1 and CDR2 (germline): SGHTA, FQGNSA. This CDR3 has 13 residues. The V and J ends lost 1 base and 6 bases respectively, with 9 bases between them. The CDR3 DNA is TGTGCCAGCAGCTTAGTTGTATTCGCTGAAGCTTTCTTT. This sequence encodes CASSLVVFAEAFF. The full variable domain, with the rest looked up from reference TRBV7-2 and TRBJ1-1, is GAGVSQSPSNKVTEKGKDVELRCDPISGHTALYWYRQSLGQGLEFLIYFQGNSAPDKSGLPSDRFSAERTGGSVSTLTIQRTQQEDSAVYLCASSLVVFAEAFFGQGTRLTVV.

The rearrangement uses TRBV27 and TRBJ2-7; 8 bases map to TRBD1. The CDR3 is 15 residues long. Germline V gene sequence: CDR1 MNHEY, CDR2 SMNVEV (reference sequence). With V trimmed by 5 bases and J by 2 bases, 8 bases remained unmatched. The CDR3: CASSARQGSTYEQYF. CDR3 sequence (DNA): TGTGCCAGCAGTGCCCGACAGGGGTCGACCTACGAGCAGTACTTC.

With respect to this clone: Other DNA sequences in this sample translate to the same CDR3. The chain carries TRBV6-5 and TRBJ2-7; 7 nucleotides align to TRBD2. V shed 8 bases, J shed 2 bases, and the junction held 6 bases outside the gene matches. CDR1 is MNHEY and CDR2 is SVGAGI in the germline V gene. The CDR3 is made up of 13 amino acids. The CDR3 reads CASAPGTTYEQYF. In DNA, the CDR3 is TGTGCCAGCGCACCCGGGACTACCTACGAGCAGTACTTC.

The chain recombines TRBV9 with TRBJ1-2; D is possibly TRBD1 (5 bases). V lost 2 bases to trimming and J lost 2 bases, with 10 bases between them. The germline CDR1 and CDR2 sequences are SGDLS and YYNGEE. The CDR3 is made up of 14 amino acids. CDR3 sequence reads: CASSVGGVNYGYTF. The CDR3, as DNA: TGTGCCAGCAGCGTTGGGGGGGTCAACTATGGCTACACCTTC.

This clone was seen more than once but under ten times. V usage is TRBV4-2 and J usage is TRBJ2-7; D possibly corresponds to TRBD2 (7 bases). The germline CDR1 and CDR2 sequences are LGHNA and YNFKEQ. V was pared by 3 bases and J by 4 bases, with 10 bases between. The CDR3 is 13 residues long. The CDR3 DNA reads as TGTGCCAGCAGCCATGAGGGGGGGTACGAGCAGTACTTC. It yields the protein CASSHEGGYEQYF.

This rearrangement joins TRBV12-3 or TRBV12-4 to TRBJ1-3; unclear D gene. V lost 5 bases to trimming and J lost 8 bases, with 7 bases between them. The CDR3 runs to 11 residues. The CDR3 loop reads CASSNIYTIYF. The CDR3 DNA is TGTGCCAGCAGTAACATCTACACCATATATTTT.

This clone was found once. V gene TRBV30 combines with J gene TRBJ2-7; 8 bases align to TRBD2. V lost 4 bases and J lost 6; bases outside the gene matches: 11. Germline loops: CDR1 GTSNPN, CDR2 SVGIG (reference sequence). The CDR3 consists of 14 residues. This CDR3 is CAWKTGGLAGEQYF. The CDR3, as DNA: TGTGCCTGGAAAACGGGCGGGCTAGCGGGCGAGCAGTACTTC.

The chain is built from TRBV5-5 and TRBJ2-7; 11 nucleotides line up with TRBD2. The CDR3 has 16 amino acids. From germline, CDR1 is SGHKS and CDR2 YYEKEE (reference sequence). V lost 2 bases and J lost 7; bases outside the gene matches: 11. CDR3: CASSLLAGVLNKEQYF. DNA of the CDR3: TGTGCCAGCAGCTTACTAGCGGGAGTTCTAAATAAGGAGCAGTACTTC.

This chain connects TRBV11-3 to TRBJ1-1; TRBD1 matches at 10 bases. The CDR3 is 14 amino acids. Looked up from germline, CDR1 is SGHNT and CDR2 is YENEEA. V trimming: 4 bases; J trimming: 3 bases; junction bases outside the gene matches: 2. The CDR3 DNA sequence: TGTGCCAGCAGCTCCGGACAGGGGGACACTGAAGCTTTCTTT. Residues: CASSSGQGDTEAFF.

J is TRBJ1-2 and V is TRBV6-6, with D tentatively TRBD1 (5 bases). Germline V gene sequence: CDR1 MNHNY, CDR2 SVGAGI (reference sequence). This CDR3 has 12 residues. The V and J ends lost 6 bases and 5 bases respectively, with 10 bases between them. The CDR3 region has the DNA TGTGCCAGCAGCCAGGACAATTATGGCTACACCTTC. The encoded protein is CASSQDNYGYTF.

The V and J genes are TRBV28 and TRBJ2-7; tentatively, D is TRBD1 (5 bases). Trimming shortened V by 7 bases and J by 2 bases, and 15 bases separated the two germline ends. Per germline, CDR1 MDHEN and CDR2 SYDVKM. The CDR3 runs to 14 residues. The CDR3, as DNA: TGTGCCAGCAATGTACAGGCCTCAGCCTACGAGCAGTACTTC. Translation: CASNVQASAYEQYF.

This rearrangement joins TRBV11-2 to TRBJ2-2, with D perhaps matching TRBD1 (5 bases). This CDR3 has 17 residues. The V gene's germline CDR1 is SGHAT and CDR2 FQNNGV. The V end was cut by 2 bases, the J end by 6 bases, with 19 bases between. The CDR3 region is CASSLYYRAGQAGELFF. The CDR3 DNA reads TGTGCCAGCAGCTTATATTATCGGGCAGGGCAGGCCGGGGAGCTGTTTTTT.

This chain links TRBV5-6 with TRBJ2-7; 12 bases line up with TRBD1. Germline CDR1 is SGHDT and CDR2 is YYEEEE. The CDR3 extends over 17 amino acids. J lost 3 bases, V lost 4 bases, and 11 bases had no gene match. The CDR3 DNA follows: TGTGCCAGCAGCCTATATCCCGGGACAGGGGGCAGCTACGAGCAGTACTTC. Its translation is CASSLYPGTGGSYEQYF.

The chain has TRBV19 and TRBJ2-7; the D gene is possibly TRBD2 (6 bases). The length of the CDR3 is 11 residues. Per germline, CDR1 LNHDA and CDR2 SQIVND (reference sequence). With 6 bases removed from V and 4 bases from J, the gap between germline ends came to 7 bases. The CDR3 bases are TGTGCCAGTAGGCGGGGATACGAGCAGTACTTC. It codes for CASRRGYEQYF.

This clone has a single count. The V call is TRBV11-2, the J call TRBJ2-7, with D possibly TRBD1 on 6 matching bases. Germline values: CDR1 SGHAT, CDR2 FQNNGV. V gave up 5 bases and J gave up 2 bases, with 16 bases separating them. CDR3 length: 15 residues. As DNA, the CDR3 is TGTGCCAGCAGCGGGGGCGACAGCCCAACCTACGAGCAGTACTTC. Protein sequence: CASSGGDSPTYEQYF.

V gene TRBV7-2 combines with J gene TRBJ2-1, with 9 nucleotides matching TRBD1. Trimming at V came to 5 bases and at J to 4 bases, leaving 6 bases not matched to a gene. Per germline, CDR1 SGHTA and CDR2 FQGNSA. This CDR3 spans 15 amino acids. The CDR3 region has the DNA TGTGCCAGCAGCGCTGCTGGGACAGGGTACAATGAGCAGTTCTTC. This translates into CASSAAGTGYNEQFF.